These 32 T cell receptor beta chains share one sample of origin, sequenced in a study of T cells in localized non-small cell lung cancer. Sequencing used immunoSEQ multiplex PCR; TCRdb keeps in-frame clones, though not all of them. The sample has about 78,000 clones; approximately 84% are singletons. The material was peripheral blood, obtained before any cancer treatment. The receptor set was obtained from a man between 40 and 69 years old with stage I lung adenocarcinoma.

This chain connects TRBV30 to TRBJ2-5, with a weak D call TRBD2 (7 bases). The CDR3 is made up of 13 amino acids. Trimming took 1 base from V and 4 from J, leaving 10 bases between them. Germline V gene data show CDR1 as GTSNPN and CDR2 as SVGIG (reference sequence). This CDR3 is CAWSGGGGETQYF. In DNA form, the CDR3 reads TGTGCCTGGAGTGGGGGGGGCGGAGAGACCCAGTACTTC.

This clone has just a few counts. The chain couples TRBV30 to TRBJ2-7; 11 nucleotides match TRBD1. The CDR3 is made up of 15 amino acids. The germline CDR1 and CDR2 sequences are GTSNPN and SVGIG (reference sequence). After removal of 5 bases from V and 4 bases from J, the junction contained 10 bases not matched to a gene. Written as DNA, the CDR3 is TGTGCCTGGGACGTCGGACAGGGGGCCGGTTACGAGCAGTACTTC. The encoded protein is CAWDVGQGAGYEQYF. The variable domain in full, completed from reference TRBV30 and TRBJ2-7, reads SQTIHQWPATLVQPVGSPLSLECTVEGTSNPNLYWYRQAAGRGLQLLFYSVGIGQISSEVPQNLSASRPQDRQFILSSKKLLLSDSGFYLCAWDVGQGAGYEQYFGPGTRLTVT.

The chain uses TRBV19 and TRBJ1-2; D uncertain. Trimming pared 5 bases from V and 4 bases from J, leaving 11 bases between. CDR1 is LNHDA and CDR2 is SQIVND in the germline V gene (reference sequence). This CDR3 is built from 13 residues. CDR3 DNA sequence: TGTGCCAGTAGTCAATGGACGGTCTATGGCTACACCTTC. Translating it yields CASSQWTVYGYTF.

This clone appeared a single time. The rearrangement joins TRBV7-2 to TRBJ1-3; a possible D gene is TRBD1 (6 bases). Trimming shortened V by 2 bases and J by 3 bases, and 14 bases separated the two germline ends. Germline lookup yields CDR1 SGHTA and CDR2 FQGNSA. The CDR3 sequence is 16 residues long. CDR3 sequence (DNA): TGTGCCAGCAGCTTACGGGCAGGGGCAAGTGGAAACACCATATATTTT. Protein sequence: CASSLRAGASGNTIYF. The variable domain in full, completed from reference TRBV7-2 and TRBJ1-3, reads GAGVSQSPSNKVTEKGKDVELRCDPISGHTALYWYRQSLGQGLEFLIYFQGNSAPDKSGLPSDRFSAERTGGSVSTLTIQRTQQEDSAVYLCASSLRAGASGNTIYFGEGSWLTVV.

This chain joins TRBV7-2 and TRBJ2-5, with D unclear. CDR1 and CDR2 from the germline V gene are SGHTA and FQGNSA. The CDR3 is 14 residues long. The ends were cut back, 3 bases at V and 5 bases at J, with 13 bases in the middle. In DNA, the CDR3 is TGTGCCAGCAGCTTTGAGCCAGGATCGGAGACCCAGTACTTC. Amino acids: CASSFEPGSETQYF.

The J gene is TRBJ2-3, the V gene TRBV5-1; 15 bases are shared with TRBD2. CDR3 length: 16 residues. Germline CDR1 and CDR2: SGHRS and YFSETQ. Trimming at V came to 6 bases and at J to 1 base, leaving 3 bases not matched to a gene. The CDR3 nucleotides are TGCGCCAGCACGGGGACTAGCGGGGGGCGCACAGATACGCAGTATTTT. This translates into CASTGTSGGRTDTQYF.

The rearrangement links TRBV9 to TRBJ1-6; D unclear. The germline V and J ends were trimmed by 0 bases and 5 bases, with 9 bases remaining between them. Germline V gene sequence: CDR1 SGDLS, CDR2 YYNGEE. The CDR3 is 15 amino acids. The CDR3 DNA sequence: TGTGCCAGCAGCGTAGGGGTGCAGAATAATTCACCCCTCCACTTT. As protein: CASSVGVQNNSPLHF.

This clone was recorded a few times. The CDR3 bases are TGTGCCAGCAGTCCAACCCGCGACAGGGTCACCTACGAGCAGTACTTC. Residues: CASSPTRDRVTYEQYF. This chain joins TRBV4-2 and TRBJ2-7; TRBD1 matches 7 bases. After removal of 6 bases from V and 2 bases from J, the junction contained 13 bases not matched to a gene. The CDR3 covers 16 residues. Germline CDR1 reads LGHNA; CDR2 reads YNFKEQ.

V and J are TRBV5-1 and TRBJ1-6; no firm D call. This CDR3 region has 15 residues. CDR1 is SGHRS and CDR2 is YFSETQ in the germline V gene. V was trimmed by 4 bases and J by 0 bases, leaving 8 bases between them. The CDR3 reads CASSAGSSYNSPLHF. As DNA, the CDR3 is TGCGCCAGCAGCGCCGGGAGCTCCTATAATTCACCCCTCCACTTT.

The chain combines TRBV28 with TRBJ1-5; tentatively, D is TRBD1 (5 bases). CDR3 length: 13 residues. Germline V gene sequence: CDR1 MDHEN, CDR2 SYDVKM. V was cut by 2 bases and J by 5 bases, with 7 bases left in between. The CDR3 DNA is TGTGCCAGCAGTTTAGGAGGGGATCAGCCCCAGCATTTT. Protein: CASSLGGDQPQHF.

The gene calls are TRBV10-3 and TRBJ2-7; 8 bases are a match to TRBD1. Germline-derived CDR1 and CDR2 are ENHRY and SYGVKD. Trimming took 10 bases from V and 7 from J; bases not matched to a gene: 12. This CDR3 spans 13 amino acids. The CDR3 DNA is TGTGCCACATGGACAGGGAAAGTAGGGGAGCAGTACTTC. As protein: CATWTGKVGEQYF.

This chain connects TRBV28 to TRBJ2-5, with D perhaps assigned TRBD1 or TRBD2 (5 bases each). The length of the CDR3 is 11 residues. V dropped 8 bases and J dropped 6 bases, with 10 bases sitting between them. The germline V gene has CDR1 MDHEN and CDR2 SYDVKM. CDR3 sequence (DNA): TGTGCCAGCGAGGGGTCCCAGACCCAGTACTTC. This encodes CASEGSQTQYF.

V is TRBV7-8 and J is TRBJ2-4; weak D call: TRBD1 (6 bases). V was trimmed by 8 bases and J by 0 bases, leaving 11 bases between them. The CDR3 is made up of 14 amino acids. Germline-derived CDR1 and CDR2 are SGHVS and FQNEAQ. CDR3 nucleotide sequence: TGTGCCAGCGGGAAGGGGGAAGCCAAAAACATTCAGTACTTC. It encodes CASGKGEAKNIQYF.

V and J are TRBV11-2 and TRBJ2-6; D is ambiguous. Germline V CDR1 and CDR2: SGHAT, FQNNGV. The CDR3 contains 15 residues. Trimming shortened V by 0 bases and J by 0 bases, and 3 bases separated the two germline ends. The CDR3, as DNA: TGTGCCAGCAGCTTAGAAAGCTCTGGGGCCAACGTCCTGACTTTC. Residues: CASSLESSGANVLTF.

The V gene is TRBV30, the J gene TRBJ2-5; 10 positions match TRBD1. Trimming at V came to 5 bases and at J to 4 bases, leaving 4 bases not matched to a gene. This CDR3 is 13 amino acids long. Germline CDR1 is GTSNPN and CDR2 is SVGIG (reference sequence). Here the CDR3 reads CAWGTGALETQYF. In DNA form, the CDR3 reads TGTGCCTGGGGGACAGGGGCGTTAGAGACCCAGTACTTC.

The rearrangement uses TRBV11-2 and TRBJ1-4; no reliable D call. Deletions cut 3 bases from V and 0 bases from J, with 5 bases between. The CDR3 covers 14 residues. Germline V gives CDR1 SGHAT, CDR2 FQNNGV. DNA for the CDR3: TGTGCCAGCAGCTTCCGGGCAACTAATGAAAAACTGTTTTTT. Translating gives CASSFRATNEKLFF.

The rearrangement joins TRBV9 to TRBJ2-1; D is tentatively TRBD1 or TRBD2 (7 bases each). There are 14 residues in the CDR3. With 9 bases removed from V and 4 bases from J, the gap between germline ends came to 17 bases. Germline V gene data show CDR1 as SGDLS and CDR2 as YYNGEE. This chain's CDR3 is CATGGGGSYNEQFF. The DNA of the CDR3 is TGTGCCACCGGGGGAGGGGGCTCTTACAATGAGCAGTTCTTC. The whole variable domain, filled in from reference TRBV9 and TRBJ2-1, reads DSGVTQTPKHLITATGQRVTLRCSPRSGDLSVYWYQQSLDQGLQFLIQYYNGEERAKGNILERFSAQQFPDLHSELNLSSLELGDSALYFCATGGGGSYNEQFFGPGTRLTVL.

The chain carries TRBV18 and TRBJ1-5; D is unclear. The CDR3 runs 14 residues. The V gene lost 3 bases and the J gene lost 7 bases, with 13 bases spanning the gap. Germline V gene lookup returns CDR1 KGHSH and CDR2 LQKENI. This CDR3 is CASSPSDGRQPQHF. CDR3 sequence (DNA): TGTGCCAGCTCACCCTCGGATGGACGGCAGCCCCAGCATTTT.

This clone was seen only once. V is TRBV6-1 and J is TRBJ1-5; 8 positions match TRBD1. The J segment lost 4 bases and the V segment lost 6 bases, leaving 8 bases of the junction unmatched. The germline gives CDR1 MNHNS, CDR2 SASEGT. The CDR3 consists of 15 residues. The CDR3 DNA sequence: TGTGCCAGCAGAGCGACAGGGGTTAGGAATCAGCCCCAGCATTTT. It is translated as CASRATGVRNQPQHF.

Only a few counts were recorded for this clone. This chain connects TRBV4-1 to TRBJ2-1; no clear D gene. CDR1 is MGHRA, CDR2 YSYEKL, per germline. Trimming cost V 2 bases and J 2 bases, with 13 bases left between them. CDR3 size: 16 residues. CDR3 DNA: TGCGCCAGCAGCCAACTCGACTTGATCACCTACAATGAGCAGTTCTTC. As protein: CASSQLDLITYNEQFF.

The CDR3 bases are TGTGCCAGTAGTATCCGGGGGGCAAAGAACACTGAAGCTTTCTTT. Translating gives CASSIRGAKNTEAFF. The chain couples TRBV19 to TRBJ1-1; D is possibly TRBD1 (6 bases). CDR1 and CDR2 (germline): LNHDA, SQIVND (reference sequence). V lost 3 bases to trimming and J lost 1 base, with 12 bases between them. The CDR3 runs 15 residues.

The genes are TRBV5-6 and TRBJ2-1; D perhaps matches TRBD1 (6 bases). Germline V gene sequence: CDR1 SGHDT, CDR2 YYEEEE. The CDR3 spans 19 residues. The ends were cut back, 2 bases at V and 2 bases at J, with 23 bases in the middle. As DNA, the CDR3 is TGTGCCAGCAGCTTCAGGGGTATAGCGCGGGCCTCGGCCTACAATGAGCAGTTCTTC. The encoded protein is CASSFRGIARASAYNEQFF.

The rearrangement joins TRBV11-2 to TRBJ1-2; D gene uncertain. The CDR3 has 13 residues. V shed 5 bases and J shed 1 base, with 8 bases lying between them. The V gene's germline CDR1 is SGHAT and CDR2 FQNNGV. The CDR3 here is CASSRGFNYGYTF. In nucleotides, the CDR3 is TGTGCCAGCAGCCGCGGATTTAACTATGGCTACACCTTC.

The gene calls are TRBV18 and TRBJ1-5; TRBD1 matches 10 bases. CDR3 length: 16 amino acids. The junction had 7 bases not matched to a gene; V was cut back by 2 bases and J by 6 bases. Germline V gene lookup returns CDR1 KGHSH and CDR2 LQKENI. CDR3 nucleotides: TGTGCCAGCTCACCAATGGGACAGGGGTCGGGTCAGCCCCAGCATTTT. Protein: CASSPMGQGSGQPQHF. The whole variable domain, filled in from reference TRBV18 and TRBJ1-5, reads NAGVMQNPRHLVRRRGQEARLRCSPMKGHSHVYWYRQLPEEGLKFMVYLQKENIIDESGMPKERFSAEFPKEGPSILRIQQVVRGDSAAYFCASSPMGQGSGQPQHFGDGTRLSIL.

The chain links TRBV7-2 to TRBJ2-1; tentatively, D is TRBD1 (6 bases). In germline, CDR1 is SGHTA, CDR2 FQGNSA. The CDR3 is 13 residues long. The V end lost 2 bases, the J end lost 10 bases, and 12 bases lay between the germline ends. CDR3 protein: CASSLKSQGEQFF. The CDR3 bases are TGTGCCAGCAGCTTAAAGTCGCAGGGGGAGCAGTTCTTC.

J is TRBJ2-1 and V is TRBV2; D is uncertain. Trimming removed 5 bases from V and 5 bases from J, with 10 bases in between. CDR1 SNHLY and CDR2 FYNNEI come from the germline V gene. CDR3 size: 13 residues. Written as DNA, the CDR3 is TGTGCCAGCAGTTTCGGGCAGAACAATGAGCAGTTCTTC. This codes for CASSFGQNNEQFF.

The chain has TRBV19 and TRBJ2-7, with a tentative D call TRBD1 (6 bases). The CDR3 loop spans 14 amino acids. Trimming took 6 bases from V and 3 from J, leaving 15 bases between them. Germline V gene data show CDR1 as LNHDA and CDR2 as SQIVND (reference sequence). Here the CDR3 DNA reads TGTGCCAGTAGCCCGGGGCAGGGGTACTACGAGCAGTACTTC. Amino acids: CASSPGQGYYEQYF.

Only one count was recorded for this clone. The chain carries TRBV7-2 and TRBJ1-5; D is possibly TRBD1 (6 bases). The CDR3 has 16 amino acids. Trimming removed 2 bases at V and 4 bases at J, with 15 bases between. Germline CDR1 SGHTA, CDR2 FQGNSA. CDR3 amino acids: CASSLRGRGWNQPQHF. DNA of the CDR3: TGTGCCAGCAGCTTACGGGGCAGGGGCTGGAATCAGCCCCAGCATTTT. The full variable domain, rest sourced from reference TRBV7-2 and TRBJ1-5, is GAGVSQSPSNKVTEKGKDVELRCDPISGHTALYWYRQSLGQGLEFLIYFQGNSAPDKSGLPSDRFSAERTGGSVSTLTIQRTQQEDSAVYLCASSLRGRGWNQPQHFGDGTRLSIL.

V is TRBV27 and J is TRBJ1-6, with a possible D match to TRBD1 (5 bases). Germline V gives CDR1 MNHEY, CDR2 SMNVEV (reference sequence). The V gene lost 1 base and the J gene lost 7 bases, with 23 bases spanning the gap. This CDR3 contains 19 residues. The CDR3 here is CASSLYSGREGLENSPLHF. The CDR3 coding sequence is TGTGCCAGCAGTTTATACTCGGGACGTGAGGGGCTAGAGAATTCACCCCTCCACTTT.

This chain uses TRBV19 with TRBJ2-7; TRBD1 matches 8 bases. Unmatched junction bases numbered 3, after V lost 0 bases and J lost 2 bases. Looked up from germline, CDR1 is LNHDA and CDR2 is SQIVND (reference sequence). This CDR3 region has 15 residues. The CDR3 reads CASSIEADRAYEQYF. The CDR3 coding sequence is TGTGCCAGTAGTATAGAGGCGGACAGGGCCTACGAGCAGTACTTC.

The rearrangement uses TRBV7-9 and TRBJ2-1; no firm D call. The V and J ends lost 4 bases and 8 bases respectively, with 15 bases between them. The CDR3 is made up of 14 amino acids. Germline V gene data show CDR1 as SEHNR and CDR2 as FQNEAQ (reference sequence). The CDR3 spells CASSSVDGYDEQFF. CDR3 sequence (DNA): TGTGCCAGCAGCTCCGTGGACGGTTATGATGAGCAGTTCTTC. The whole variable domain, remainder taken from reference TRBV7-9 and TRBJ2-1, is DTGVSQNPRHKITKRGQNVTFRCDPISEHNRLYWYRQTLGQGPEFLTYFQNEAQLEKSRLLSDRFSAERPKGSFSTLEIQRTEQGDSAMYLCASSSVDGYDEQFFGPGTRLTVL.

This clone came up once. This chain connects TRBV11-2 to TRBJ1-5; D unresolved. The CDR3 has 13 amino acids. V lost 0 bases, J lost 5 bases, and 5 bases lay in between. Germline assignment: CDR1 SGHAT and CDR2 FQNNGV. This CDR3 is CASSLERDQPQHF. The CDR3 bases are TGTGCCAGCAGCTTAGAACGAGATCAGCCCCAGCATTTT.